One sample yielded the 3 T cell receptor beta chains listed below, sequenced in a study of cytomegalovirus exposure and HLA in healthy donors. This PCR relied on a set of 60 Vbeta primers and 13 Jbeta primers. The data were produced by immunoSEQ multiplex PCR, yet TCRdb's version contains in-frame clones alone and is incomplete. The table lists more than 80,000 clones, 64% of them singletons. The sample was PBMCs. The receptor source for this set is a man in his fifties or sixties in good health and CMV-seronegative.

The chain joins TRBV6-6 to TRBJ2-2, with D perhaps TRBD1 (6 bases). V was cut by 6 bases and J by 7 bases, with 21 bases left in between. The CDR3 spans 16 residues. In germline, CDR1 is MNHNY, CDR2 SVGAGI (reference sequence). The CDR3 loop reads CASSRPVAGDGGELFF. The CDR3, as DNA: TGTGCCAGCAGCCGCCCCGTGGCAGGGGACGGCGGGGAGCTGTTTTTT.

V gene TRBV6-1 combines with J gene TRBJ1-5; TRBD1 is a possible D gene (6 bases). V lost 5 bases and J 4 bases, leaving 15 bases between the germline ends. Germline CDR1 is MNHNS and CDR2 is SASEGT. The CDR3 sequence is 15 residues long. The CDR3 bases are TGTGCCAGCAGTAGGGGACAAGGGCTTAATCAGCCCCAGCATTTT. Translation: CASSRGQGLNQPQHF.

J is TRBJ2-7 and V is TRBV18, with D possibly TRBD1 on 5 matching bases. The CDR3 extends over 14 amino acids. Trimming took off 3 bases at V and 3 bases at J, with 12 bases between the two ends. Germline CDR1 is KGHSH and CDR2 is LQKENI. CDR3 loop: CASSPRTRIYEQYF. Written as DNA, the CDR3 is TGTGCCAGCTCACCTAGGACACGAATCTACGAGCAGTACTTC. The variable domain in full, completed from reference TRBV18 and TRBJ2-7, reads NAGVMQNPRHLVRRRGQEARLRCSPMKGHSHVYWYRQLPEEGLKFMVYLQKENIIDESGMPKERFSAEFPKEGPSILRIQQVVRGDSAAYFCASSPRTRIYEQYFGPGTRLTVT.